This entry concerns a single T cell receptor (beta chain). Antigen unknown. The data are from a study of T cells in Graves' hyperthyroidism and ophthalmopathy. The CDR3 is 12 residues long. V was shortened by 6 bases and J by 7 bases, with 12 bases between the two germline ends. Regarding the study as a whole: A 13 V-J model separated ophthalmopathy from stable hyperthyroidism. Most expanded thyroid clonotypes above 0.001 recurred in blood.

TCR beta CDR3 regions were amplified from RNA. When the TCR CDR3 underwent first-round RT-PCR, the HTBI primer set was used. TCRdb analysed the multiplex PCR reads with MiXCR anew, one entry per CDR3 protein. This sample has hundreds of thousands of distinct CDR3 sequences, with approximately 15% found just once. Orbital computed tomography, thyroid ultrasound, serum thyroxine and TRAb, and clinical symptoms together informed the diagnoses. It was 8 to 10 ml of fresh peripheral blood that supplied the PBMCs. The sequence came from a woman between 18 and 29 years old with Graves' hyperthyroidism. This sequence joins TRBV12-3 or TRBV12-4 and TRBJ1-1; D not resolved. The sequenced sample consisted of blood. In DNA form, the CDR3 reads TGTGCCAGCAGCCAGAGAGGTTATGAAGCTTTCTTT. Translating gives CASSQRGYEAFF.